These 30 T cell receptor beta chains share one sample of origin, sequenced in a study of radiotherapy plus CTLA-4 blockade in lung cancer. The table came from immunoSEQ multiplex PCR; TCRdb's copy has only in-frame clones and leaves some out. The data hold more than 100,000 clones, with about 90% observed a single time. Here the sequenced sample was peripheral blood, taken from a patient treated with radiotherapy plus ipilimumab. These receptor sequences come from a human donor with non-small cell lung cancer that progressed on radiotherapy plus ipilimumab.

This rearrangement joins TRBV12-5 to TRBJ2-2; TRBD1 matches 9 bases. Trimming cost V 6 bases and J 7 bases; bases outside gene matches: 12. This CDR3 spans 16 amino acids. CDR1 and CDR2 (germline): LGHNT, FRNRAP. Here the CDR3 reads CASGRGQGGTFGELFF. In DNA form, the CDR3 reads TGTGCTAGTGGCAGGGGACAGGGAGGAACATTCGGGGAGCTGTTTTTT.

The chain couples TRBV18 to TRBJ1-5; the match to TRBD1 covers 7 bases. The V and J ends lost 3 bases and 6 bases, in that order; junction bases with no gene match: 2. Germline assignment: CDR1 KGHSH and CDR2 LQKENI. The CDR3 is 13 amino acids. The CDR3 DNA follows: TGTGCCAGCTCACCGACAGGGCTTCAGCCCCAGCATTTT. Its protein is CASSPTGLQPQHF.

The chain is built from TRBV7-3 and TRBJ1-1; no definite D call. Germline CDR1 SGHTA, CDR2 FQGTGA. The ends were cut back, 1 base at V and 4 bases at J, with 16 bases in the middle. The CDR3 spans 16 residues. The CDR3 protein is CASSLNSPGSSTEAFF. As DNA, the CDR3 is TGTGCCAGCAGCTTAAACTCTCCCGGTTCCTCCACTGAAGCTTTCTTT.

The CDR3 here is CASRTYRVTGELFF. For the CDR3, the DNA is TGTGCCAGCAGGACCTACAGGGTCACCGGGGAGCTGTTTTTT. V and J are TRBV7-9 and TRBJ2-2, with D possibly being TRBD1 (6 bases). Germline V gene lookup returns CDR1 SEHNR and CDR2 FQNEAQ (reference sequence). Trimming pared 6 bases from V and 4 bases from J, leaving 12 bases between. The CDR3 is made up of 14 amino acids. The whole variable domain, filled in from reference TRBV7-9 and TRBJ2-2, reads DTGVSQNPRHKITKRGQNVTFRCDPISEHNRLYWYRQTLGQGPEFLTYFQNEAQLEKSRLLSDRFSAERPKGSFSTLEIQRTEQGDSAMYLCASRTYRVTGELFFGEGSRLTVL.

This chain uses TRBV30 with TRBJ2-1; 12 nucleotides match TRBD2. This CDR3 region has 15 residues. Germline CDR1 is GTSNPN and CDR2 is SVGIG (reference sequence). The trim removed 4 bases at V and 6 bases at J, leaving 7 bases unmatched. The CDR3 loop is CAWTSGRAGSNEQFF. Here the CDR3 DNA reads TGTGCCTGGACTAGCGGGAGGGCCGGGAGCAATGAGCAGTTCTTC.

The chain uses TRBV19 and TRBJ1-1; D is unclear. Germline V lookup: CDR1 LNHDA, CDR2 SQIVND (reference sequence). The CDR3 has 16 amino acids. V was trimmed by 4 bases and J by 0 bases, leaving 15 bases between them. The CDR3 sequence: CASSTTQVFMNTEAFF. As DNA, the CDR3 is TGTGCCAGTAGTACTACTCAGGTCTTCATGAACACTGAAGCTTTCTTT.

The chain carries TRBV6-5 and TRBJ2-2; D not certain. Germline lookup yields CDR1 MNHEY and CDR2 SVGAGI. CDR3 length: 13 amino acids. Deletions cut 9 bases from V and 0 bases from J, with 8 bases between. The DNA of the CDR3 is TGTGCCAGTTCCGGGTCGAACACCGGGGAGCTGTTTTTT. Protein sequence: CASSGSNTGELFF.

The chain uses TRBV6-1 and TRBJ1-3; D unclear. This CDR3 comprises 13 residues. Trimming left V 6 bases short and J 4 bases short, with 10 bases between. Germline V gene sequence: CDR1 MNHNS, CDR2 SASEGT. As DNA, the CDR3 is TGTGCCAGCAGCGCATTCTCAGGAAACACCATATATTTT. This translates into CASSAFSGNTIYF.

The chain recombines TRBV7-9 with TRBJ2-7, with D perhaps matching TRBD2 (5 bases). V was clipped by 6 bases and J by 1 base, with 10 bases between them. The germline gives CDR1 SEHNR, CDR2 FQNEAQ (reference sequence). CDR3 length: 13 residues. The CDR3 spells CASSLAASYEQYF. Here the CDR3 DNA reads TGTGCCAGCAGTCTAGCCGCTTCCTACGAGCAGTACTTC.

This chain connects TRBV7-8 to TRBJ1-5; D unclear. Germline CDR1 reads SGHVS; CDR2 reads FQNEAQ. This CDR3 has 17 residues. Trimming took off 5 bases at V and 0 bases at J, with 17 bases between the two ends. In DNA form, the CDR3 reads TGTGCCAGCAGCCCCGGGCCGCCCTGGGGTAGCAATCAGCCCCAGCATTTT. It yields the protein CASSPGPPWGSNQPQHF.

This clone was seen once. This chain connects TRBV12-2 to TRBJ2-1. TRBV12-2 is a documented pseudogene. The CDR3 is made up of 16 amino acids. The CDR3 spells CASRPDAQSSYNEQFF. The CDR3 DNA sequence: TGTGCAAGTCGCCCCGACGCGCAAAGCTCCTACAATGAGCAGTTCTTC.

DNA of the CDR3: TGTGCCAGCAGCGCCAGAGGGCACACTGAAGCTTTCTTT. It encodes CASSARGHTEAFF. V and J are TRBV9 and TRBJ1-1; no clear D. Germline CDR1 SGDLS, CDR2 YYNGEE. The CDR3 runs 13 residues. V lost 3 bases and J 3 bases, leaving 9 bases between the germline ends.

The J gene is TRBJ2-1, the V gene TRBV9, with 15 bases lining up with TRBD2. Germline CDR1 is SGDLS and CDR2 is YYNGEE. This CDR3 contains 22 residues. The V and J ends lost 1 base and 0 bases, in that order; junction bases with no gene match: 14. Written as DNA, the CDR3 is TGTGCCAGCAGCGTATCCTTGCGTCCGGGACTAGCGGGAGGCAGCTCCTACAATGAGCAGTTCTTC. This codes for CASSVSLRPGLAGGSSYNEQFF.

The chain links TRBV10-1 to TRBJ2-1, with TRBD2 matching 9 bases. In germline, CDR1 is WNHNN, CDR2 SYGVQD (reference sequence). Germline trimming cut 0 bases from V and 9 bases from J; bases unmatched to any gene: 15. The CDR3 totals 18 residues. The chain's CDR3 is CASSESVKASGEMGEQFF. The DNA for the CDR3 is TGCGCCAGCAGTGAGTCTGTTAAGGCTAGCGGGGAGATGGGTGAGCAGTTCTTC.

This clone is a singleton in its sample. This chain uses TRBV4-2 with TRBJ2-1; 9 bases fit TRBD2. Germline CDR1 and CDR2: LGHNA and YNFKEQ. Unmatched junction bases numbered 7, after V lost 1 base and J lost 0 bases. The CDR3 contains 18 residues. CDR3 bases: TGTGCCAGCAGCCAAGGAACCAGCGGGGGGAGCTCCTACAATGAGCAGTTCTTC. Translating gives CASSQGTSGGSSYNEQFF.

The chain links TRBV2 to TRBJ2-7, with 7 bases fitting TRBD1. J gave up 2 bases and V 7 bases, and 5 bases lay outside the gene matches. CDR3 length: 13 residues. CDR1 and CDR2 from the germline V gene are SNHLY and FYNNEI. The DNA of the CDR3 is TGTGCCAGCAACCGGGACAGAGCCTACGAGCAGTACTTC. This translates into CASNRDRAYEQYF.

This chain links TRBV19 with TRBJ1-2; 9 nucleotides line up with TRBD1. After removal of 5 bases from V and 5 bases from J, the junction contained 9 bases not matched to a gene. This CDR3 has 15 residues. The V gene's germline CDR1 is LNHDA and CDR2 SQIVND (reference sequence). The chain's CDR3 is CASSFPGQGMYGYTF. CDR3 sequence (DNA): TGTGCCAGTAGTTTCCCGGGACAGGGAATGTATGGCTACACCTTC.

In regard to this clone: This sample also contains other DNA sequences that code for the same CDR3. This rearrangement joins TRBV5-1 to TRBJ2-2, with a tentative D call TRBD2 (5 bases). Looked up from germline, CDR1 is SGHRS and CDR2 is YFSETQ. The CDR3 extends over 13 amino acids. V shed 1 base and J shed 5 bases, with 6 bases lying between them. CDR3 nucleotide sequence: TGCGCCAGCAGCTTGTCGGGGACCGGGGAGCTGTTTTTT. Residues: CASSLSGTGELFF.

V and J are TRBV30 and TRBJ1-2; 7 positions match TRBD1. Trimming removed 0 bases from V and 4 bases from J; junction bases left unmatched: 5. The CDR3 is 14 amino acids. The germline gives CDR1 GTSNPN, CDR2 SVGIG (reference sequence). CDR3 sequence: CAWSVPGQAYGYTF. The CDR3 DNA reads TGTGCCTGGAGTGTACCCGGACAGGCCTATGGCTACACCTTC.

The chain recombines TRBV27 with TRBJ2-7; possibly TRBD2 for D (6 bases). The CDR3 sequence is 14 residues long. Trimming stripped 7 bases from V and 0 bases from J, with 13 bases between. Germline V CDR1 and CDR2: MNHEY, SMNVEV (reference sequence). The CDR3 region is CASNQLGSSYEQYF. CDR3 bases: TGTGCCAGCAACCAACTCGGGAGCTCCTACGAGCAGTACTTC.

This clone was seen more than once but under ten times. The rearrangement joins TRBV7-9 to TRBJ2-1; D is uncertain. Trimming pared 1 base from V and 5 bases from J, leaving 6 bases between. In germline, CDR1 is SEHNR, CDR2 FQNEAQ (reference sequence). CDR3 size: 13 residues. The CDR3 here is CASSLGADNEQFF. In DNA, the CDR3 is TGTGCCAGCAGCTTAGGGGCGGACAATGAGCAGTTCTTC.

This chain joins TRBV6-5 and TRBJ1-3, with D unclear. The germline V and J ends were trimmed by 3 bases and 4 bases, with 7 bases remaining between them. The CDR3 runs 13 residues. From germline, CDR1 is MNHEY and CDR2 SVGAGI. CDR3 nucleotides: TGTGCCAGCAGTTATGATACGGGAAACACCATATATTTT. This sequence encodes CASSYDTGNTIYF.

This chain connects TRBV27 to TRBJ1-4; weak D call: TRBD1 (5 bases). The CDR3 extends over 14 amino acids. Per germline, CDR1 MNHEY and CDR2 SMNVEV (reference sequence). With 3 bases removed from V and 8 bases from J, the gap between germline ends came to 13 bases. CDR3 residues: CASSFRQGREKLFF. CDR3 DNA sequence: TGTGCCAGCAGTTTTCGGCAGGGCAGAGAAAAACTGTTTTTT.

The genes are TRBV18 and TRBJ2-1; maybe TRBD2 (5 bases). Trimming took 3 bases from V and 7 from J, leaving 16 bases between them. Germline CDR1 KGHSH, CDR2 LQKENI. The length of the CDR3 is 15 residues. The CDR3 region has the DNA TGTGCCAGCTCACCTTCCGAGGGCACCTTAAATGAGCAGTTCTTC. As protein: CASSPSEGTLNEQFF. Drawing the rest from reference TRBV18 and TRBJ2-1, the complete variable domain is NAGVMQNPRHLVRRRGQEARLRCSPMKGHSHVYWYRQLPEEGLKFMVYLQKENIIDESGMPKERFSAEFPKEGPSILRIQQVVRGDSAAYFCASSPSEGTLNEQFFGPGTRLTVL.

This chain uses TRBV15 with TRBJ2-7; D may match TRBD1 or TRBD2 (5 bases each). Germline V CDR1 and CDR2: LNHNV, YYDKDF (reference sequence). V was shortened by 0 bases and J by 3 bases, with 12 bases between the two germline ends. The CDR3 runs to 15 residues. As DNA, the CDR3 is TGTGCCACCAGCAGAGAGGGGACCCCGGTCTACGAGCAGTACTTC. Residues: CATSREGTPVYEQYF. Using reference TRBV15 and TRBJ2-7 for the parts outside the CDR3, the full variable domain is DAMVIQNPRYQVTQFGKPVTLSCSQTLNHNVMYWYQQKSSQAPKLLFHYYDKDFNNEADTPDNFQSRRPNTSFCFLDIRSPGLGDTAMYLCATSREGTPVYEQYFGPGTRLTVT.

The genes are TRBV21-1 and TRBJ1-1. TRBV21-1 represents a pseudogene. The CDR3 extends over 19 amino acids. CDR3 nucleotide sequence: TGTGCCAGCATCCCAACCCCTCGGGCCCGCTCATCGTTCTTCACTGAAGCTTTCTTT. Translating gives CASIPTPRARSSFFTEAFF.

This clone was counted a few times. V gene TRBV5-4 combines with J gene TRBJ1-1; TRBD1 might be the D (5 bases). Looked up from germline, CDR1 is SGHNT and CDR2 is YYREEE (reference sequence). V lost 7 bases to trimming and J lost 4 bases, with 14 bases between them. CDR3 length: 13 residues. The CDR3 DNA reads as TGTGCCAGCTCACTGCTGGGGGGCACTGAAGCTTTCTTT. Amino acids: CASSLLGGTEAFF. Supplemented by reference TRBV5-4 and TRBJ1-1, the full variable domain reads ETGVTQSPTHLIKTRGQQVTLRCSSQSGHNTVSWYQQALGQGPQFIFQYYREEENGRGNFPPRFSGLQFPNYSSELNVNALELDDSALYLCASSLLGGTEAFFGQGTRLTVV.

This clone appeared a single time. The chain is built from TRBV27 and TRBJ2-1; TRBD2 agrees at 7 bases. The CDR3 has 15 amino acids. Germline assignment: CDR1 MNHEY and CDR2 SMNVEV (reference sequence). With 1 base clipped from V and 4 bases from J, the junction kept 4 bases outside the gene matches. The CDR3 nucleotides read TGTGCCAGCAGTTTATTGCCAGCGGGGTACAATGAGCAGTTCTTC. It translates to CASSLLPAGYNEQFF.

The V gene is TRBV5-1, the J gene TRBJ2-7; 10 bases are shared with TRBD1. Trimming removed 5 bases from V and 2 bases from J; junction bases left unmatched: 4. This CDR3 is built from 14 residues. The germline V gene encodes CDR1 SGHRS and CDR2 YFSETQ. This CDR3 reads CASRRGQGTYEQYF. The CDR3, as DNA: TGCGCCAGCAGAAGGGGACAGGGGACCTACGAGCAGTACTTC.

The CDR3 region is CASSLSQGDTEAFF. Here the CDR3 DNA reads TGTGCCAGCAGCTTATCACAGGGGGACACTGAAGCTTTCTTT. The chain joins TRBV7-9 to TRBJ1-1; 8 nucleotides match TRBD1. Germline lookup yields CDR1 SEHNR and CDR2 FQNEAQ (reference sequence). CDR3 length: 14 amino acids. J was trimmed by 3 bases and V by 2 bases; bases with no gene match: 2. The entire variable domain, with the rest obtained from reference TRBV7-9 and TRBJ1-1, is as follows: DTGVSQNPRHKITKRGQNVTFRCDPISEHNRLYWYRQTLGQGPEFLTYFQNEAQLEKSRLLSDRFSAERPKGSFSTLEIQRTEQGDSAMYLCASSLSQGDTEAFFGQGTRLTVV.